Each of the 2 T cell receptor beta chains below was sequenced from the same sample in a study of OX40 agonist ivuxolimab in advanced cancers. TCRdb keeps only in-frame clones here, not all; method: immunoSEQ multiplex PCR. This repertoire shows about 90,000 clones, nearly 90% found once; its top ten account for approximately 0.16%. This material consisted of CD4+ or CD8+ T cells sorted from blood, taken in a trial of the OX40 agonist ivuxolimab. The receptors come from an adult with an advanced solid tumor such as melanoma, head and neck, liver or kidney cancer.

The V gene is TRBV7-9, the J gene TRBJ2-5, with D tentatively TRBD1 (5 bases). The CDR3 has 16 residues. Trimming left V 2 bases short and J 2 bases short, with 15 bases between. The germline V gene has CDR1 SEHNR and CDR2 FQNEAQ (reference sequence). This CDR3 reads CASSLLQGMGQETQYF. The CDR3 DNA sequence: TGTGCCAGCAGCTTACTCCAGGGTATGGGACAAGAGACCCAGTACTTC.

This rearrangement joins TRBV5-1 to TRBJ2-3, with D hard to call. Germline V gives CDR1 SGHRS, CDR2 YFSETQ. There are 13 residues in the CDR3. V was pared by 2 bases and J by 4 bases, with 8 bases between. The CDR3 protein is CASSLVGPDTQYF. The CDR3 bases are TGCGCCAGCAGCTTAGTTGGGCCAGATACGCAGTATTTT. The whole variable domain, filled in from reference TRBV5-1 and TRBJ2-3, reads KAGVTQTPRYLIKTRGQQVTLSCSPISGHRSVSWYQQTPGQGLQFLFEYFSETQRNKGNFPGRFSGRQFSNSRSEMNVSTLELGDSALYLCASSLVGPDTQYFGPGTRLTVL.